The present T cell receptor (beta chain) was sequenced within a study of metastatic and nonmetastatic thyroid tumors. Study at large: The comparison covered peripheral blood and tumor or nodule tissue in malignant and benign thyroid patients.

Study outcomes and limitations: Significantly higher TCR beta diversity was reportedly seen in malignant thyroid tumors than benign nodules, in blood and tumor.

About this clone: The antigen is not known. A much larger clonotype is one base distant, so this may be a read error.

Not a single patient had been given any form of treatment at any point before undergoing thyroid surgery. Trimming shortened V by 1 base and J by 4 bases, and 10 bases separated the two germline ends. Per germline, CDR1 SGHNT and CDR2 YYREEE (reference sequence). This CDR3 is 14 amino acids long. Original data processing: Built for papillary thyroid cancer, a distant-metastasis classifier drew on CDR3 differences across clinicopathological groups. TCRdb called clones again from the PCR reads with MiXCR. TCRdb assigned the V and J calls; the authors' analysis was not used. The sample shows approximately 32,000 clones, 14% to 15% of them seen only once.

The TCR sequence derives from a male donor with papillary thyroid cancer or a benign thyroid nodule (not recorded which). Some clones in this sample may be carry-over from other donors' samples. Sequenced: blood. The genes are TRBV5-4 and TRBJ2-3; D perhaps matches TRBD1 (6 bases). CDR3 bases: TGTGCCAGCAGCTTGTCTCAGGGGCCAGATACGCAGTATTTT. Residues: CASSLSQGPDTQYF.